The 27 T cell receptor beta chains listed next were all sequenced from one sample in a study of T cell responses to AZD1222 COVID-19 vaccine. Assay: immunoSEQ multiplex PCR; the TCRdb copy retains only in-frame clones and omits some. Among some 120,000 clones listed, roughly 93% were seen once. The sample in question was peripheral blood, obtained on day 0 of AZD1222 vaccination. All receptors come from an adult in good health.

The rearrangement uses TRBV12-3 or TRBV12-4 and TRBJ2-5; no reliable D call. V shed 8 bases and J shed 5 bases, with 12 bases lying between them. The CDR3 runs to 12 residues. Here the CDR3 DNA reads TGTGCCAGCGCCTCGGTGAGGGAGACCCAGTACTTC. This encodes CASASVRETQYF.

The V gene is TRBV5-4, the J gene TRBJ1-2; D possibly corresponds to TRBD1 (5 bases). Trimming stripped 9 bases from V and 2 bases from J, with 14 bases between. The V gene's germline CDR1 is SGHNT and CDR2 YYREEE (reference sequence). The CDR3 length is 13 residues. Here the CDR3 reads CATNEQANYGYTF. DNA of the CDR3: TGTGCCACGAATGAACAGGCCAACTATGGCTACACCTTC.

This chain links TRBV24-1 with TRBJ2-1; D is uncertain. V lost 4 bases and J 0 bases, leaving 9 bases between the germline ends. The CDR3 is 15 residues long. CDR1 is KGHDR, CDR2 SFDVKD, per germline. The CDR3 here is CATSDTGLSYNEQFF. In DNA form, the CDR3 reads TGTGCCACCAGTGACACTGGGCTCTCCTACAATGAGCAGTTCTTC.

The DNA of the CDR3 is TGTGCCAGCAGGGGGTACAATGAGCAGTTCTTC. As protein: CASRGYNEQFF. The chain is built from TRBV12-3 or TRBV12-4 and TRBJ2-1, with no clear D. Trimming took off 6 bases at V and 4 bases at J, with 4 bases between the two ends. The CDR3 covers 11 residues.

The CDR3 region is CAWSGKGYQPQHF. CDR3 nucleotides: TGTGCCTGGAGTGGAAAAGGGTATCAGCCCCAGCATTTT. The chain carries TRBV30 and TRBJ1-5, with no clear D. From germline, CDR1 is GTSNPN and CDR2 SVGIG (reference sequence). The CDR3 is 13 amino acids. V was shortened by 1 base and J by 5 bases, with 9 bases between the two germline ends.

The J gene is TRBJ1-5, the V gene TRBV28; 8 bases are a match to TRBD1. V lost 6 bases to trimming and J lost 2 bases; unmatched junction nucleotides: 6. There are 15 residues in the CDR3. The V gene's germline CDR1 is MDHEN and CDR2 SYDVKM. The CDR3 spells CASRADRVGNQPQHF. CDR3 DNA: TGTGCCAGCAGAGCGGACAGGGTTGGCAATCAGCCCCAGCATTTT. The full variable domain, completed using reference TRBV28 and TRBJ1-5, is DVKVTQSSRYLVKRTGEKVFLECVQDMDHENMFWYRQDPGLGLRLIYFSYDVKMKEKGDIPEGYSVSREKKERFSLILESASTNQTSMYLCASRADRVGNQPQHFGDGTRLSIL.

In this sample, this clone turned up once. The V call is TRBV15, the J call TRBJ1-1, with D tentatively TRBD1 (6 bases). V lost 3 bases, J lost 4 bases, and 12 bases lay in between. This CDR3 region has 14 residues. The germline CDR1 and CDR2 sequences are LNHNV and YYDKDF (reference sequence). The CDR3 DNA is TGTGCCACCAGCAGCCTGGACAGTGTCACTGAAGCTTTCTTT. This translates into CATSSLDSVTEAFF.

The CDR3 bases are TGTGCCAGCATTAACAGTCGGAACTATGGCTACACCTTC. Encoded protein: CASINSRNYGYTF. The chain employs TRBV6-5 and TRBJ1-2; D is unresolved. V lost 7 bases and J 2 bases, leaving 11 bases between the germline ends. From germline, CDR1 is MNHEY and CDR2 SVGAGI. The CDR3 runs to 13 residues.

CDR3 sequence (DNA): TGTGCCAGCAGCCAAAACACTCGGGGGATGAACTATGGCTACACCTTC. It encodes CASSQNTRGMNYGYTF. The gene calls are TRBV3-1 (or the pseudogene TRBV3-2) and TRBJ1-2; a possible D gene is TRBD1 (5 bases). The V end lost 2 bases, the J end lost 2 bases, and 15 bases lay between the germline ends. The CDR3 contains 16 residues. The germline CDR1 and CDR2 sequences are LGHDT and YNNKEL (reference sequence).

The gene calls are TRBV7-8 and TRBJ1-1, with D maybe TRBD1 (5 bases). V dropped 5 bases and J dropped 0 bases, with 10 bases sitting between them. The CDR3 length is 14 residues. Germline values: CDR1 SGHVS, CDR2 FQNEAQ. The CDR3, as DNA: TGTGCCAGCAGCCGGGCAGGGATGAACACTGAAGCTTTCTTT. Protein product: CASSRAGMNTEAFF. Variable domain in full (rest from reference TRBV7-8 and TRBJ1-1): GAGVSQSPRYKVAKRGQDVALRCDPISGHVSLFWYQQALGQGPEFLTYFQNEAQLDKSGLPSDRFFAERPEGSVSTLKIQRTQQEDSAVYLCASSRAGMNTEAFFGQGTRLTVV.

This rearrangement joins TRBV19 to TRBJ1-1, with unresolved D. This CDR3 is built from 11 residues. The V end was cut by 5 bases, the J end by 4 bases, with 5 bases between. Germline V gene lookup returns CDR1 LNHDA and CDR2 SQIVND (reference sequence). The CDR3 nucleotides read TGTGCCAGTAGTTTGGGCACTGAAGCTTTCTTT. Protein product: CASSLGTEAFF.

The chain uses TRBV24-1 and TRBJ2-1; D gene unclear. CDR1 is KGHDR and CDR2 is SFDVKD in the germline V gene. V dropped 6 bases and J dropped 4 bases, with 9 bases sitting between them. This CDR3 region has 13 residues. In DNA form, the CDR3 reads TGTGCCACCAGTCGTGGCAGTTACAATGAGCAGTTCTTC. This translates into CATSRGSYNEQFF.

V usage is TRBV5-1 and J usage is TRBJ2-3; 10 bases agree with TRBD2. CDR3 size: 19 residues. V shed 1 base and J 2 bases; nucleotides not matched to a gene: 13. Germline V gives CDR1 SGHRS, CDR2 YFSETQ. The DNA for the CDR3 is TGCGCCAGCAGCTTGTCCGTAGTACTAGCGGGGCCGACCACAGATACGCAGTATTTT. Protein sequence: CASSLSVVLAGPTTDTQYF.

The rearrangement joins TRBV24-1 to TRBJ1-1; D not resolved. V lost 3 bases, J lost 3 bases, and 16 bases lay in between. CDR1 and CDR2 (germline): KGHDR, SFDVKD. CDR3 length: 16 amino acids. CDR3 loop: CATSDTRTALDTEAFF. The CDR3 coding sequence is TGTGCCACCAGTGATACCCGGACGGCTTTGGACACTGAAGCTTTCTTT.

For the CDR3, the DNA is TGTGCCAGCAGTTTAGGGTACGCGGAGACTGAAGCTTTCTTT. Protein: CASSLGYAETEAFF. This rearrangement joins TRBV27 to TRBJ1-1; no clear D gene. This CDR3 region has 14 residues. CDR1 and CDR2 (germline): MNHEY, SMNVEV (reference sequence). Trimming removed 2 bases at V and 5 bases at J, with 12 bases between.

V gene TRBV28 combines with J gene TRBJ1-6; maybe TRBD1 (5 bases). Trimming pared 7 bases from V and 10 bases from J, leaving 17 bases between. The CDR3 length is 14 residues. Germline V gives CDR1 MDHEN, CDR2 SYDVKM. DNA for the CDR3: TGTGCCAGCAACCCAGCCCAGGGAAGGTCACCCCTCCACTTT. Residues: CASNPAQGRSPLHF.

The chain joins TRBV13 to TRBJ1-1; D unresolved. From germline, CDR1 is PRHDT and CDR2 FYEKMQ (reference sequence). V lost 4 bases, J lost 6 bases, and 15 bases lay in between. The CDR3 has 14 residues. The CDR3 DNA reads as TGTGCCAGCAGCTCAGGCGCCAGATTGGCTGAAGCTTTCTTT. Its translation: CASSSGARLAEAFF. The full variable domain, its missing parts supplied by reference TRBV13 and TRBJ1-1, is AAGVIQSPRHLIKEKRETATLKCYPIPRHDTVYWYQQGPGQDPQFLISFYEKMQSDKGSIPDRFSAQQFSDYHSELNMSSLELGDSALYFCASSSGARLAEAFFGQGTRLTVV.

This chain uses TRBV28 with TRBJ2-7, with TRBD1 as a possible D gene (6 bases). CDR1 and CDR2 (germline): MDHEN, SYDVKM. This CDR3 contains 14 residues. The V end was cut by 6 bases, the J end by 6 bases, with 18 bases between. The CDR3 DNA follows: TGTGCCAGCAGCTCGAGCGACAGGCGGACCGAGCAGTACTTC. As protein: CASSSSDRRTEQYF.

The chain recombines TRBV7-9 with TRBJ1-4; D call uncertain. V was clipped by 4 bases and J by 4 bases, with 13 bases between them. CDR3 length equals 15 residues. Germline V CDR1 and CDR2: SEHNR, FQNEAQ (reference sequence). CDR3 amino acids: CASSSRDGHNEKLFF. The CDR3 DNA is TGTGCCAGCAGCTCACGAGATGGTCATAATGAAAAACTGTTTTTT.

The J gene is TRBJ1-3, the V gene TRBV10-2; D uncertain. Germline lookup yields CDR1 WSHSY and CDR2 SAAADI. V was pared by 0 bases and J by 4 bases, with 4 bases between. This CDR3 is built from 13 residues. CDR3 loop: CASSESTGNTIYF. Here the CDR3 DNA reads TGCGCCAGCAGTGAGTCGACAGGAAACACCATATATTTT.

This chain uses TRBV5-1 with TRBJ2-3; D unclear. The CDR3 consists of 13 residues. The V end lost 7 bases, the J end lost 0 bases, and 9 bases lay between the germline ends. The germline CDR1 and CDR2 sequences are SGHRS and YFSETQ. The CDR3: CASSRTSTDTQYF. The DNA of the CDR3 is TGCGCCAGCTCACGCACTAGCACAGATACGCAGTATTTT.

The CDR3 loop is CASSYPRVNEQFF. The DNA for the CDR3 is TGTGCCAGCAGCTATCCCAGGGTAAATGAGCAGTTCTTC. The genes are TRBV11-2 and TRBJ2-1, with D possibly matching TRBD1 (5 bases). The germline V and J ends were trimmed by 4 bases and 7 bases, with 11 bases remaining between them. The CDR3 spans 13 residues. Germline V CDR1 and CDR2: SGHAT, FQNNGV.

CDR3 protein: CASSFRGKDGYTF. The CDR3 nucleotides read TGTGCCAGCAGTTTTCGGGGGAAAGATGGCTACACCTTC. The rearrangement uses TRBV28 and TRBJ1-2; D is possibly TRBD1 (5 bases). The CDR3 has 13 residues. Germline lookup yields CDR1 MDHEN and CDR2 SYDVKM. Deletions cut 3 bases from V and 6 bases from J, with 11 bases between.

DNA for the CDR3: TGCGCCAGCAGCGACCCATTGGCGGGAGGGCCAACCGAGCAGTACTTC. As protein: CASSDPLAGGPTEQYF. The chain combines TRBV5-1 with TRBJ2-7, with 9 bases fitting TRBD2. Unmatched junction bases numbered 14, after V lost 4 bases and J lost 6 bases. Germline CDR1 reads SGHRS; CDR2 reads YFSETQ. The CDR3 is 16 residues long.

This clone was detected only once. V is TRBV7-3 and J is TRBJ2-2; 14 nucleotides agree with TRBD2. CDR1 and CDR2 (germline): SGHTA, FQGTGA. Unmatched junction bases numbered 1, after V lost 1 base and J lost 6 bases. The CDR3 has 16 amino acids. CDR3 nucleotides: TGTGCCAGCAGCTTAAAGACTAGCGGGAGGGCCGGGGAGCTGTTTTTT. Residues: CASSLKTSGRAGELFF.

A single count supports this clone. The chain couples TRBV5-1 to TRBJ1-5; 7 bases match TRBD1. V lost 0 bases, J lost 7 bases, and 7 bases stayed unmatched. The CDR3 consists of 15 residues. Germline assignment: CDR1 SGHRS and CDR2 YFSETQ. CDR3 sequence: CASSLGGTVSQPQHF. CDR3 DNA: TGCGCCAGCAGCTTGGGCGGGACAGTGAGCCAGCCCCAGCATTTT.

This sequence joins TRBV6-5 and TRBJ2-7, with D hard to call. The CDR3 is 16 amino acids. Looked up from germline, CDR1 is MNHEY and CDR2 is SVGAGI. The V gene lost 0 bases and the J gene lost 3 bases, with 15 bases spanning the gap. The CDR3 bases are TGTGCCAGCAGTTACTCGACCGGCCCCGGGTTCTACGAGCAGTACTTC. Translated: CASSYSTGPGFYEQYF.